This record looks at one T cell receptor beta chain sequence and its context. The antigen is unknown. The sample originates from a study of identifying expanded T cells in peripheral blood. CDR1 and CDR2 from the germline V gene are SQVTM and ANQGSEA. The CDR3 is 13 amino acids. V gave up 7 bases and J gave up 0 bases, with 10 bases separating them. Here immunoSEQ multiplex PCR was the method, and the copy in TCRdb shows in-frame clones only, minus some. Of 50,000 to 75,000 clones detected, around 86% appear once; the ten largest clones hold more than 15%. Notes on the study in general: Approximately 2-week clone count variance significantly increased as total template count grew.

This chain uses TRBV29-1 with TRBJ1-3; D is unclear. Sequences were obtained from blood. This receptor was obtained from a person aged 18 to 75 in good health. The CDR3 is CSASVTSGNTIYF. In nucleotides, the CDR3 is TGCAGCGCGTCAGTAACCTCTGGAAACACCATATATTTT.